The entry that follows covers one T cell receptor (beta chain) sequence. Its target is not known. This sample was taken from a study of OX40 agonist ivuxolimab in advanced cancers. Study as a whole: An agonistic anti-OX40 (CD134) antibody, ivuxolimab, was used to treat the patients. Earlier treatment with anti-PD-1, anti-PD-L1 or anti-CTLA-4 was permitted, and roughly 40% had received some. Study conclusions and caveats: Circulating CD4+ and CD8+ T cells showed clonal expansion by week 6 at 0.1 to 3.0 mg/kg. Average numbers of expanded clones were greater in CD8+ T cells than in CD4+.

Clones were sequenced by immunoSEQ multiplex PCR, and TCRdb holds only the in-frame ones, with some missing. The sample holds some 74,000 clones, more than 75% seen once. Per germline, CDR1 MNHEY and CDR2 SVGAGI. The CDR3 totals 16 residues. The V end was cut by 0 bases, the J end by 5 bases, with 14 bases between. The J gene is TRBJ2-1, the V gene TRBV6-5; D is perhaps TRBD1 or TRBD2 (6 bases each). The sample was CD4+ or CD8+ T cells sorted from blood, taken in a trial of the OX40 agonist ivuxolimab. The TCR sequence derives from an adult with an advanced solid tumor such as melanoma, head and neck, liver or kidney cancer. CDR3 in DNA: TGTGCCAGCAGTTACTCCCCGGAGGGGGGAAACAATGAGCAGTTCTTC. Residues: CASSYSPEGGNNEQFF.